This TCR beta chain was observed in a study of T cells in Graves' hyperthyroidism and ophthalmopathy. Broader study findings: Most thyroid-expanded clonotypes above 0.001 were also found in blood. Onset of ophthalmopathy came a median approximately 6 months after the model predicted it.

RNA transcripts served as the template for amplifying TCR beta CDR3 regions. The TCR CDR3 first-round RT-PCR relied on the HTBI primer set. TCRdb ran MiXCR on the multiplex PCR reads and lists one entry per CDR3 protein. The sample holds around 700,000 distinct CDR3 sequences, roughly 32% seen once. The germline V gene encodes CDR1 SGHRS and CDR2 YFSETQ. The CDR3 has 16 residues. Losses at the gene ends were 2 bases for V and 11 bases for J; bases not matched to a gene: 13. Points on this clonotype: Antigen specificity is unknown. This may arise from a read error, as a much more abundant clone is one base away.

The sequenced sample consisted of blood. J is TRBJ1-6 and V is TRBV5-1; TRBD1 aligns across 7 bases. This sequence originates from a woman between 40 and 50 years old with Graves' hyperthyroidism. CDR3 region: CASSFAQGRGNAPLHF. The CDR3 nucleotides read TGCGCCAGCAGCTTTGCGCAGGGCAGGGGGAATGCACCCCTCCACTTT. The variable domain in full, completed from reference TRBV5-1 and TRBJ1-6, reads KAGVTQTPRYLIKTRGQQVTLSCSPISGHRSVSWYQQTPGQGLQFLFEYFSETQRNKGNFPGRFSGRQFSNSRSEMNVSTLELGDSALYLCASSFAQGRGNAPLHFGNGTRLTVT.